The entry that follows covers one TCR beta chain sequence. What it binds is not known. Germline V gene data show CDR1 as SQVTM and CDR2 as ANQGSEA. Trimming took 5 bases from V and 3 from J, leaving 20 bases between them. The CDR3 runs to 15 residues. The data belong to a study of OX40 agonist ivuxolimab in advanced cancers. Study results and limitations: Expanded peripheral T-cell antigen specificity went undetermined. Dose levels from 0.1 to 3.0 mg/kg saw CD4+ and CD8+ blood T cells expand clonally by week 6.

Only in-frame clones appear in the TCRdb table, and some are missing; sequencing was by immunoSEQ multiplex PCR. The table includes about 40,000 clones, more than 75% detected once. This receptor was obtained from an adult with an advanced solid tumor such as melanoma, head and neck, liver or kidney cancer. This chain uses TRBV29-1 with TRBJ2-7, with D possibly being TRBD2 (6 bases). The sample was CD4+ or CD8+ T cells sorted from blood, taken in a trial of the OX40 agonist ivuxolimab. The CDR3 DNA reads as TGCAGCGTTATGGGGACTCCCGCTAGCATCTACGAGCAGTACTTC. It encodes CSVMGTPASIYEQYF.